The 23 T cell receptor beta chains below all came from one sample that was sequenced in a study of blood T cell repertoires in COVID-19. Sequencing used immunoSEQ multiplex PCR; TCRdb keeps in-frame clones, though not all of them. Of 150,000 to 200,000 clones in the sample, about nine tenths were seen once. Source material: peripheral blood. Receptors originate from a man between 65 and 80 years old with acute or convalescent COVID-19.

J is TRBJ1-1 and V is TRBV27; 9 positions agree with TRBD1. Trimming at V came to 5 bases and at J to 5 bases, leaving 9 bases not matched to a gene. CDR3 length equals 15 residues. Germline V lookup: CDR1 MNHEY, CDR2 SMNVEV (reference sequence). This CDR3 is CASSLFPGTGTEAFF. In DNA form, the CDR3 reads TGTGCCAGCAGTCTCTTCCCCGGGACAGGGACTGAAGCTTTCTTT.

In this sample, this clone turned up once. The chain joins TRBV11-3 to TRBJ2-2; TRBD1 might be the D (8 bases). Germline CDR1 reads SGHNT; CDR2 reads YENEEA. Trimming left V 5 bases short and J 6 bases short, with 16 bases between. The CDR3 loop spans 15 amino acids. The CDR3 loop reads CASSKDRGGSGELFF. CDR3 coding DNA: TGTGCCAGCAGCAAAGACAGGGGAGGGTCCGGGGAGCTGTTTTTT.

The chain has TRBV12-3 or TRBV12-4 and TRBJ2-2; 12 nucleotides line up with TRBD2. The ends lost 6 bases at V and 8 bases at J; junction bases unmatched: 1. This CDR3 region has 13 residues. In DNA form, the CDR3 reads TGTGCCAGCAGACTAGCGGGAGGTGGGGAGCTGTTTTTT. It codes for CASRLAGGGELFF.

This chain uses TRBV5-1 with TRBJ2-3; a possible D gene is TRBD2 (6 bases). Trimming stripped 4 bases from V and 0 bases from J, with 15 bases between. CDR3 length equals 16 residues. Germline loops: CDR1 SGHRS, CDR2 YFSETQ. The CDR3 reads CASSRFTGTSTDTQYF. Written as DNA, the CDR3 is TGCGCCAGCAGCAGATTTACCGGGACTAGCACAGATACGCAGTATTTT.

The chain couples TRBV29-1 to TRBJ2-1, with TRBD2 matching 13 bases. V lost 6 bases and J lost 10; bases outside the gene matches: 12. Germline CDR1 reads SQVTM; CDR2 reads ANQGSEA. There are 15 residues in the CDR3. In nucleotides, the CDR3 is TGCAGCGTGGATTTGACTAGCGGGAGGTCCGGGGAGCAGTTCTTC. Translated, it gives CSVDLTSGRSGEQFF.

V and J are TRBV9 and TRBJ1-5; tentatively, D is TRBD1 (5 bases). Germline V gene data show CDR1 as SGDLS and CDR2 as YYNGEE. This CDR3 has 14 amino acids. The ends were cut back, 4 bases at V and 5 bases at J, with 13 bases in the middle. The CDR3 loop reads CASSPGWGDQPQHF. The CDR3, as DNA: TGTGCCAGCAGCCCTGGGTGGGGCGATCAGCCCCAGCATTTT.

The chain couples TRBV3-1 (or the pseudogene TRBV3-2) to TRBJ2-3; TRBD2 matches at 8 bases. V lost 3 bases and J lost 4; bases outside the gene matches: 6. CDR1 and CDR2 from the germline V gene are LGHDT and YNNKEL (reference sequence). The CDR3 totals 15 residues. CDR3 DNA sequence: TGTGCCAGCAGCCAGCGAGCGGGAGTGCCAGATACGCAGTATTTT. Translating gives CASSQRAGVPDTQYF.

This chain connects TRBV11-2 to TRBJ2-1, with TRBD2 matching 9 bases. There are 16 residues in the CDR3. V dropped 4 bases and J dropped 7; count of bases not matched to a gene: 11. CDR1 is SGHAT, CDR2 FQNNGV, per germline. The CDR3 here is CASSYRTGGGGNEQFF. The CDR3 region has the DNA TGTGCCAGCAGCTACCGGACTGGCGGGGGGGGGAATGAGCAGTTCTTC.

The V and J genes are TRBV15 and TRBJ2-2; TRBD2 matches 8 bases. CDR1 and CDR2 (germline): LNHNV, YYDKDF (reference sequence). This CDR3 is built from 15 residues. Trimming removed 5 bases from V and 5 bases from J; junction bases left unmatched: 7. In DNA form, the CDR3 reads TGTGCCACCAGCGGGGCGGGGGGAAGGACCGGGGAGCTGTTTTTT. Translating gives CATSGAGGRTGELFF.

The chain carries TRBV4-1 and TRBJ2-7, with TRBD2 matching over 12 bases. This CDR3 has 16 residues. Germline-derived CDR1 and CDR2 are MGHRA and YSYEKL. The ends lost 4 bases at V and 2 bases at J; junction bases unmatched: 6. CDR3 loop: CASSRGLAGGTYEQYF. The CDR3 DNA reads as TGCGCCAGCAGCCGAGGGCTAGCGGGGGGGACCTACGAGCAGTACTTC.

The rearrangement links TRBV7-3 to TRBJ2-7, with 9 bases lining up with TRBD2. V lost 4 bases to trimming and J lost 7 bases; unmatched junction nucleotides: 5. Per the germline V gene, CDR1 is SGHTA and CDR2 is FQGTGA. This CDR3 comprises 13 residues. CDR3 nucleotides: TGTGCCAGCAGCTGGCTAGCGGGGAGTGAGCAGTACTTC. Residues: CASSWLAGSEQYF. The whole variable domain, remainder taken from reference TRBV7-3 and TRBJ2-7, is GAGVSQTPSNKVTEKGKYVELRCDPISGHTALYWYRQSLGQGPEFLIYFQGTGAADDSGLPNDRFFAVRPEGSVSTLKIQRTERGDSAVYLCASSWLAGSEQYFGPGTRLTVT.

The V gene is TRBV21-1, the J gene TRBJ1-2; the table's D call of TRBD1 was not tested on the DNA. TRBV21-1 is reported as a pseudogene. The CDR3 totals 17 residues. The CDR3 DNA follows: TGTGCCAGCAGCAAAGAGATTGGACACCAGTTAAACTATGGCTACACCTTC. The encoded protein is CASSKEIGHQLNYGYTF.

The rearrangement links TRBV5-1 to TRBJ2-3; 11 bases line up with TRBD2. This CDR3 contains 15 residues. The germline gives CDR1 SGHRS, CDR2 YFSETQ. The trim removed 3 bases at V and 3 bases at J, leaving 3 bases unmatched. CDR3 sequence: CASSSRTSGTDTQYF. The CDR3 coding sequence is TGCGCCAGCAGCTCCAGGACTAGCGGGACAGATACGCAGTATTTT. The whole variable domain, filled in from reference TRBV5-1 and TRBJ2-3, reads KAGVTQTPRYLIKTRGQQVTLSCSPISGHRSVSWYQQTPGQGLQFLFEYFSETQRNKGNFPGRFSGRQFSNSRSEMNVSTLELGDSALYLCASSSRTSGTDTQYFGPGTRLTVL.

As concerns this clone: The identical CDR3 is also encoded by other nucleotide sequences in the sample. V usage is TRBV7-3 and J usage is TRBJ2-3, with 9 bases matching TRBD2. The germline V gene encodes CDR1 SGHTA and CDR2 FQGTGA. The CDR3 has 16 amino acids. J lost 0 bases, V lost 1 base, and 2 bases had no gene match. The CDR3 DNA reads as TGTGCCAGCAGCTTAAGTCTAGCGGGGAGCACAGATACGCAGTATTTT. This translates into CASSLSLAGSTDTQYF.

This chain joins TRBV28 and TRBJ1-4; maybe TRBD1 (6 bases). V was cut by 5 bases and J by 0 bases, with 13 bases left in between. The CDR3 runs 16 residues. Germline assignment: CDR1 MDHEN and CDR2 SYDVKM. CDR3 loop: CASSTYRETTNEKLFF. The DNA of the CDR3 is TGTGCCAGCAGTACGTACAGGGAAACAACTAATGAAAAACTGTTTTTT.

This rearrangement joins TRBV10-1 to TRBJ2-3; 11 bases match TRBD1. The CDR3 has 15 amino acids. After removal of 2 bases from V and 3 bases from J, the junction contained 1 base not matched to a gene. Germline-derived CDR1 and CDR2 are WNHNN and SYGVQD (reference sequence). This chain's CDR3 is CASSEGQGATDTQYF. In nucleotides, the CDR3 is TGCGCCAGCAGTGAGGGACAGGGGGCTACAGATACGCAGTATTTT.

The V and J genes are TRBV12-1 and TRBJ2-5; the table names TRBD2, a call not compared with the DNA. TRBV12-1 is an annotated pseudogene. The CDR3 consists of 15 residues. The chain's CDR3 is CASTTGGAVQETQYF. CDR3 sequence (DNA): TGTGCCAGCACCACCGGGGGAGCGGTTCAAGAGACCCAGTACTTC.

This sequence joins TRBV30 and TRBJ2-7; TRBD1 agrees at 7 bases. V dropped 3 bases and J dropped 2; count of bases not matched to a gene: 4. The CDR3 is made up of 13 amino acids. Germline values: CDR1 GTSNPN, CDR2 SVGIG (reference sequence). For the CDR3, the DNA is TGTGCCTGGAGGGACAGGATGACCTACGAGCAGTACTTC. Protein product: CAWRDRMTYEQYF.

The chain has TRBV29-1 and TRBJ2-7, with 9 bases fitting TRBD1. The CDR3 is 13 amino acids. Losses at the gene ends were 4 bases for V and 5 bases for J; bases not matched to a gene: 6. Germline-derived CDR1 and CDR2 are SQVTM and ANQGSEA. The CDR3: CSVVGQGLDEQYF. The CDR3 DNA follows: TGCAGCGTTGTGGGACAGGGCCTGGACGAGCAGTACTTC.

The CDR3 spells CASSAGVEDTQYF. The CDR3 DNA is TGTGCCAGCAGTGCGGGAGTAGAAGATACGCAGTATTTT. The rearrangement joins TRBV6-4 to TRBJ2-3; D perhaps matches TRBD2 (6 bases). Germline V lookup: CDR1 MRHNA, CDR2 SNTAGT. V lost 4 bases and J 5 bases, leaving 10 bases between the germline ends. The length of the CDR3 is 13 residues.

This sequence joins TRBV9 and TRBJ1-2; D perhaps matches TRBD1 (5 bases). Germline V gene sequence: CDR1 SGDLS, CDR2 YYNGEE. The V and J ends lost 0 bases and 4 bases respectively, with 16 bases between them. The CDR3 is 16 amino acids. Written as DNA, the CDR3 is TGTGCCAGCAGCGTAGTTTCAAGGGGAAGTTCCTATGGCTACACCTTC. It yields the protein CASSVVSRGSSYGYTF.

The table lists this clone with a count of one. This rearrangement joins TRBV19 to TRBJ1-1; the D gene is possibly TRBD1 (5 bases). Trimming left V 3 bases short and J 4 bases short, with 9 bases between. The germline CDR1 and CDR2 sequences are LNHDA and SQIVND (reference sequence). CDR3 size: 13 residues. The chain's CDR3 is CASSIIRATEAFF. In nucleotides, the CDR3 is TGTGCCAGTAGTATTATCAGGGCCACTGAAGCTTTCTTT.

This clone was detected once. The chain links TRBV7-2 to TRBJ2-5; D may be TRBD1 (5 bases). Between the trimmed V and J ends, which lost 4 bases and 5 bases, there was a span of 20 bases. Germline V gene data show CDR1 as SGHTA and CDR2 as FQGNSA. CDR3 length: 16 amino acids. The CDR3 loop is CASSSRRSTGWETQYF. Here the CDR3 DNA reads TGTGCCAGCAGCTCACGACGCAGTACAGGATGGGAGACCCAGTACTTC.